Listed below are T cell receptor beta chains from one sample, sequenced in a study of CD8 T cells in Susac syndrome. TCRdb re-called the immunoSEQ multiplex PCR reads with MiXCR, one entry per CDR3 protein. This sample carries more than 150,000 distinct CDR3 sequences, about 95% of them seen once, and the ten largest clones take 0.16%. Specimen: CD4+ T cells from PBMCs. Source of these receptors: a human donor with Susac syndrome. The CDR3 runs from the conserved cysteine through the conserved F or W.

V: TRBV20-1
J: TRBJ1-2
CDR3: CSARDTDRVGGYGYTF

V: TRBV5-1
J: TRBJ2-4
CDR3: CASSFRGPEDIQYF

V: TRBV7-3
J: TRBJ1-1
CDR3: CASSPRDGNTEAFF

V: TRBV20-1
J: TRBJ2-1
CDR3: CSARKGQGFLNNEQFF

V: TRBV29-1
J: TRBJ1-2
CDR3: CSVEEDRGYGYTF

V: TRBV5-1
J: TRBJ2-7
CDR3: CASSPFGQGANYEQYF

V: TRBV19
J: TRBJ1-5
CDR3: CASSMGQGGGQPQHF

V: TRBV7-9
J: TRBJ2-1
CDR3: CASSSTGDNEQFF

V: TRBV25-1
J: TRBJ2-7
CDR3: CASSPLGNEQYF

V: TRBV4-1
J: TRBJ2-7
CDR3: CASSQESANSYYEQYF

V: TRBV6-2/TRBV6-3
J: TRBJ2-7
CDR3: CASCYRDRGPEQYF

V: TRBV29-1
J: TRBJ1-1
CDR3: CSVYAQNTEAFF

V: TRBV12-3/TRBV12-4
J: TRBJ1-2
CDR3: CASSLNRGRNGYTF

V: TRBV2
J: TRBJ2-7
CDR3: CASTGGSEQYF

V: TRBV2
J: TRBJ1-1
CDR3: CASSGDRSAAGTEAFF

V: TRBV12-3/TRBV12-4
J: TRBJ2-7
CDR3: CASIKGESAVYEQYF

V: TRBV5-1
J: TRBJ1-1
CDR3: CASSPGQVWNTEAFF

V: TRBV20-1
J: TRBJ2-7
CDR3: CSARDRLTAITSYEQYF

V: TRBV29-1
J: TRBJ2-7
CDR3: CSVGTSGGSYEQYF

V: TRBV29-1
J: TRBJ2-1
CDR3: CSVERLAGNEQFF

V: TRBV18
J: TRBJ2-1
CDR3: CASSPRQGGHNEQFF

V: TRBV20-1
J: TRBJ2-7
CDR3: CSALSPSSSYEQYF

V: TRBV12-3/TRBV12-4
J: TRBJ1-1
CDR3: CASTTGGGTEAFF

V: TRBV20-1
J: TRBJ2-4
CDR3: CSAPVRPDGNIQYF

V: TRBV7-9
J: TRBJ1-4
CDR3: CATLPTGRNEKLFF

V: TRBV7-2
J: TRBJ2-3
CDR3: CASSLARAGTDTQYF

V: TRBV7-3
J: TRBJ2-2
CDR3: CASSLERARAGELFF

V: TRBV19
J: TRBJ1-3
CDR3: CASSIRSTGRESGNTIYF

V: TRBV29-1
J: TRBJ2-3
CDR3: CSAGAAGGDTQYF

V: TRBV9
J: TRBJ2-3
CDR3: CASSSARGVRTDTQYF

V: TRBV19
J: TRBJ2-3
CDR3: CASSSQDRTDTQYF

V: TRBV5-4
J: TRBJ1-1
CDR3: CASSLEPNTEAFF

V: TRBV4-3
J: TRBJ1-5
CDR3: CASSKDSNQPQHF

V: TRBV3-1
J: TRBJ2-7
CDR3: CASSQGREQYF

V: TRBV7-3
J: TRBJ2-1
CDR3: CASSLLAGGYNEQFF

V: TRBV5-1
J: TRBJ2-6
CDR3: CASSLQATGANVLTF

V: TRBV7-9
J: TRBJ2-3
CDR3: CASSSSTDTQYF

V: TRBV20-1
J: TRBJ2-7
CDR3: CSVPRRDREYEQYF

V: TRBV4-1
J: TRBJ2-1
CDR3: CASSHAGQGSLYSNEQFF

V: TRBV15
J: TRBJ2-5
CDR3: CATSIGAQETQYF

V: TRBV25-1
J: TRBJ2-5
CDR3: CASSELSLRETQYF

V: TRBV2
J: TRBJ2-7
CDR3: CASSFTGAEQYF

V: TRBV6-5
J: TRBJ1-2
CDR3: CASSTGIYGYTF

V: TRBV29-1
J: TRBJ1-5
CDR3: CSVGGLNQPQHF

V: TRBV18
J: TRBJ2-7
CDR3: CASSPLRGGPYEQYF